Listed below are T cell receptor beta chains from one sample, sequenced in a study of T cell responses to AZD1222 COVID-19 vaccine. Only in-frame clones appear in the TCRdb table, and some are missing; sequencing was by immunoSEQ multiplex PCR. The sample yields 120,000 to 150,000 clones, under 95% seen once. The source was peripheral blood, collected on day 0 of AZD1222 vaccination. All receptors derive from an adult in good health. Both conserved end residues are part of each CDR3. The order of the fields is V gene, D gene, CDR3 protein. The D gene is left open where the match is weak.

V gene: TRBV29-1; D gene: -; CDR3 protein: CSVNSGPFSDNEQFF
V gene: TRBV3-1/TRBV3-2; D gene: TRBD2; CDR3 protein: CASSLGAGGNNEQFF
V gene: TRBV19; D gene: -; CDR3 protein: CASSPRGATGYTF
V gene: TRBV7-2; D gene: TRBD1; CDR3 protein: CASSPLQGAETQYF
V gene: TRBV7-3; D gene: -; CDR3 protein: CASSLGSSRGAYTGELFF
V gene: TRBV7-9; D gene: -; CDR3 protein: CASSLVVGLKTQYF
V gene: TRBV5-1; D gene: TRBD1; CDR3 protein: CASSPWTGGRITEAFF
V gene: TRBV3-1/TRBV3-2; D gene: -; CDR3 protein: CASSQDVGRGYTF
V gene: TRBV6-5; D gene: -; CDR3 protein: CASRADSDEQFF
V gene: TRBV3-1/TRBV3-2; D gene: TRBD1; CDR3 protein: CASSPVPGQDRRGDTQYF
V gene: TRBV25-1; D gene: TRBD1; CDR3 protein: CAPEPRDRGLNTEAFF
V gene: TRBV9; D gene: -; CDR3 protein: CASSDRPAVTDTQYF
V gene: TRBV28; D gene: TRBD1; CDR3 protein: CASSPWTGKGQPQHF
V gene: TRBV2; D gene: TRBD2; CDR3 protein: CASRPGLASYEQYF
V gene: TRBV6-5; D gene: -; CDR3 protein: CASSYSIGGYTEAFF
V gene: TRBV5-1; D gene: -; CDR3 protein: CASSLVGQNTEAFF